This TCR beta chain was recovered during a study of cytomegalovirus exposure and HLA in healthy donors. About this clone itself: Its target is unknown.

Broader study findings: Most TCR sequences were rare, but some public TCRs occurred in many donors.

After removal of 4 bases from V and 1 base from J, the junction contained 7 bases not matched to a gene. This CDR3 has 16 residues. Germline V gene sequence: CDR1 SGHRS, CDR2 YFSETQ. PCR involved 60 Vbeta and 13 Jbeta primers. The table came from immunoSEQ multiplex PCR; TCRdb's copy has only in-frame clones and leaves some out. The table lists approximately 110,000 clones, around 66% of them singletons. The receptor was derived from a man between 18 and 29 years old in good health and CMV-seropositive. V usage is TRBV5-1 and J usage is TRBJ2-7; TRBD1 agrees at 11 bases. The sample consisted of PBMCs. The CDR3 protein is CASSNGQGASSYEQYF. CDR3 bases: TGCGCCAGCAGCAACGGACAGGGGGCATCATCCTACGAGCAGTACTTC.